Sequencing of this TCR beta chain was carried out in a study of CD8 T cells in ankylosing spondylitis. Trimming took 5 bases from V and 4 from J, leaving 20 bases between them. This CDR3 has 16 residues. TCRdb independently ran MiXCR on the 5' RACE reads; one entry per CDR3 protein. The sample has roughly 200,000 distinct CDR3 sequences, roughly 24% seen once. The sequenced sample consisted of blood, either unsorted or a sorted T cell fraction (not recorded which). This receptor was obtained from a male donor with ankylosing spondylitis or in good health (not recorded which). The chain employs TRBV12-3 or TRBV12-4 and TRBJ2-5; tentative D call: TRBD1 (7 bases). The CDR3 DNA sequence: TGTGCCAGCAGTCGCCCCCGGGCAGGGGGGAGAGAGACCCAGTACTTC. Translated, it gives CASSRPRAGGRETQYF.